One and the same sample provided the 28 T cell receptor beta chains below, sequenced in a study of blood T cell repertoires in COVID-19. Here immunoSEQ multiplex PCR was the method, and the copy in TCRdb shows in-frame clones only, minus some. The sample records about 150,000 clones, around nine tenths being singletons. The sample was peripheral blood. These receptors were taken from an elderly woman with COVID-19, enrolled during active disease.

This clone has just a few counts. The J gene is TRBJ1-1, the V gene TRBV18; 9 bases fit TRBD1. The CDR3 spans 16 residues. V shed 0 bases and J 2 bases; nucleotides not matched to a gene: 4. CDR1 and CDR2 from the germline V gene are KGHSH and LQKENI. CDR3 DNA: TGTGCCAGCTCACCACCGATGGGACAGGGAAACACTGAAGCTTTCTTT. It yields the protein CASSPPMGQGNTEAFF.

This chain joins TRBV19 and TRBJ2-1, with D possibly matching TRBD2 (6 bases). The CDR3 consists of 15 residues. Germline V gene lookup returns CDR1 LNHDA and CDR2 SQIVND (reference sequence). V lost 6 bases, J lost 0 bases, and 12 bases lay in between. This chain's CDR3 is CASRMAGSSYNEQFF. The CDR3, as DNA: TGTGCCAGTAGGATGGCGGGGAGCTCCTACAATGAGCAGTTCTTC.

This clone has only one observation. The rearrangement links TRBV23-1 to TRBJ2-2; 8 nucleotides match TRBD1. TRBV23-1 counts as an open reading frame of uncertain function. The CDR3 extends over 16 amino acids. Trimming removed 2 bases from V and 3 bases from J; junction bases left unmatched: 5. CDR3 residues: CASSQGQGSHTGELFF. Written as DNA, the CDR3 is TGCGCCAGCAGTCAAGGACAGGGAAGTCACACCGGGGAGCTGTTTTTT.

J is TRBJ1-6 and V is TRBV6-6, with D uncertain. Germline V gene data show CDR1 as MNHNY and CDR2 as SVGAGI (reference sequence). The length of the CDR3 is 12 residues. Deletions cut 4 bases from V and 8 bases from J, with 6 bases between. In DNA form, the CDR3 reads TGTGCCAGCAGTTCGGTGGATTCACCCCTCCACTTT. This translates into CASSSVDSPLHF.

The chain couples TRBV12-3 or TRBV12-4 to TRBJ1-2; D remains ambiguous. This CDR3 has 13 amino acids. Trimming left V 5 bases short and J 6 bases short, with 13 bases between. CDR3 bases: TGTGCCAGCAGTCTCACCCTCACACATGGCTACACCTTC. Translating gives CASSLTLTHGYTF.

This chain uses TRBV2 with TRBJ1-1; 7 bases line up with TRBD1. The CDR3 runs to 15 residues. The germline V gene has CDR1 SNHLY and CDR2 FYNNEI. Trimming removed 6 bases from V and 2 bases from J; junction bases left unmatched: 9. The chain's CDR3 is CASRDRDTVNTEAFF. The CDR3 bases are TGTGCCAGCAGAGACAGGGACACGGTTAACACTGAAGCTTTCTTT.

The J gene is TRBJ1-2, the V gene TRBV7-9; a weak D match, TRBD1 (6 bases). V lost 1 base and J 4 bases, leaving 7 bases between the germline ends. This CDR3 spans 13 amino acids. Looked up from germline, CDR1 is SEHNR and CDR2 is FQNEAQ (reference sequence). Here the CDR3 reads CASSLGTVYGYTF. The CDR3 DNA is TGTGCCAGCAGCTTAGGGACAGTCTATGGCTACACCTTC.

The chain has TRBV28 and TRBJ1-5, with 7 bases lining up with TRBD1. Germline assignment: CDR1 MDHEN and CDR2 SYDVKM. The J segment lost 4 bases and the V segment lost 5 bases, leaving 5 bases of the junction unmatched. The CDR3 spans 14 residues. CDR3 DNA sequence: TGTGCCAGCAGTATAGGGGGCGGGAATCAGCCCCAGCATTTT. Amino acid sequence: CASSIGGGNQPQHF.

This clone was detected only once. V is TRBV7-2 and J is TRBJ1-1, with 7 bases matching TRBD1. Trimming at V came to 1 base and at J to 1 base, leaving 0 bases not matched to a gene. Germline CDR1 is SGHTA and CDR2 is FQGNSA. The CDR3 loop spans 14 amino acids. DNA for the CDR3: TGTGCCAGCAGCTTAGACAGGGGGAACACTGAAGCTTTCTTT. Translation: CASSLDRGNTEAFF. Full variable domain (rest looked up from reference TRBV7-2 and TRBJ1-1): GAGVSQSPSNKVTEKGKDVELRCDPISGHTALYWYRQSLGQGLEFLIYFQGNSAPDKSGLPSDRFSAERTGGSVSTLTIQRTQQEDSAVYLCASSLDRGNTEAFFGQGTRLTVV.

The chain employs TRBV27 and TRBJ1-6; 7 nucleotides agree with TRBD1. After removal of 6 bases from V and 5 bases from J, the junction contained 10 bases not matched to a gene. Looked up from germline, CDR1 is MNHEY and CDR2 is SMNVEV (reference sequence). CDR3 length: 16 residues. The CDR3: CASSPRRDSHNSPLHF. Here the CDR3 DNA reads TGTGCCAGCAGCCCTCGCCGGGACAGCCATAATTCACCCCTCCACTTT.

This chain connects TRBV27 to TRBJ1-2; 7 bases align to TRBD1. CDR1 and CDR2 (germline): MNHEY, SMNVEV (reference sequence). Unmatched junction bases numbered 6, after V lost 7 bases and J lost 4 bases. This CDR3 region has 13 residues. Written as DNA, the CDR3 is TGTGCCAGCACGACCAGGGGGGTCTATGGCTACACCTTC. Translating it yields CASTTRGVYGYTF.

The chain uses TRBV7-2 and TRBJ1-1; maybe TRBD1 (6 bases). The germline CDR1 and CDR2 sequences are SGHTA and FQGNSA. This CDR3 comprises 15 residues. V lost 7 bases and J lost 1, with 16 bases in between. The CDR3 protein is CASTGALYSNTEAFF. CDR3 in DNA: TGTGCCAGCACAGGGGCCTTATATTCGAACACTGAAGCTTTCTTT.

J is TRBJ2-2 and V is TRBV7-9; a possible D gene is TRBD1 (6 bases). This CDR3 is built from 15 residues. In germline, CDR1 is SEHNR, CDR2 FQNEAQ (reference sequence). The V and J ends lost 5 bases and 4 bases respectively, with 14 bases between them. This CDR3 is CASSQAQGTTGELFF. In DNA, the CDR3 is TGTGCCAGCAGCCAGGCGCAGGGGACCACCGGGGAGCTGTTTTTT.

This clone was counted a few times. CDR3 sequence (DNA): TGCGCCAGCAGCCAAGACATCTCGGCGGCTCAGCCCCAGCATTTT. This codes for CASSQDISAAQPQHF. The V and J genes are TRBV4-1 and TRBJ1-5; D is unresolved. This CDR3 is 15 amino acids long. V was clipped by 0 bases and J by 6 bases, with 12 bases between them. Germline lookup yields CDR1 MGHRA and CDR2 YSYEKL.

The V and J genes are TRBV2 and TRBJ1-4; 8 nucleotides match TRBD1. V trimming: 5 bases; J trimming: 7 bases; junction bases outside the gene matches: 3. From germline, CDR1 is SNHLY and CDR2 FYNNEI. The CDR3 has 13 amino acids. Here the CDR3 reads CASSTGGSEKLFF. The CDR3 DNA sequence: TGTGCCAGCAGTACAGGGGGGAGTGAAAAACTGTTTTTT.

The gene calls are TRBV4-3 and TRBJ1-2, with D unresolved. V lost 4 bases and J lost 0, with 12 bases in between. The germline gives CDR1 LGHNA, CDR2 YSLEER. The CDR3 has 15 amino acids. This chain's CDR3 is CASSLTREANYGYTF. CDR3 DNA sequence: TGCGCCAGCAGCCTCACGAGGGAAGCTAACTATGGCTACACCTTC.

The J gene is TRBJ2-1, the V gene TRBV7-9, with 8 bases matching TRBD1. The CDR3 has 14 amino acids. The V gene end was trimmed by 7 bases and the J gene end by 6 bases; junction bases not matched to a gene: 8. Germline CDR1 and CDR2: SEHNR and FQNEAQ (reference sequence). The CDR3 DNA follows: TGTGCCAGCACCGAGGGGACAGGATTCAATGAGCAGTTCTTC. Protein product: CASTEGTGFNEQFF.

The gene calls are TRBV19 and TRBJ2-1, with no clear D. V was trimmed by 4 bases and J by 7 bases, leaving 8 bases between them. Germline lookup yields CDR1 LNHDA and CDR2 SQIVND (reference sequence). The CDR3 consists of 12 residues. The CDR3: CASSNDWNEQFF. CDR3 DNA: TGTGCCAGTAGTAACGACTGGAATGAGCAGTTCTTC. Filled out from reference TRBV19 and TRBJ2-1, the complete variable domain reads DGGITQSPKYLFRKEGQNVTLSCEQNLNHDAMYWYRQDPGQGLRLIYYSQIVNDFQKGDIAEGYSVSREKKESFPLTVTSAQKNPTAFYLCASSNDWNEQFFGPGTRLTVL.

This clone was seen only once. The chain recombines TRBV5-1 with TRBJ2-1; possibly TRBD2 for D (6 bases). The CDR3 length is 16 residues. Trimming removed 2 bases at V and 7 bases at J, with 19 bases between. Germline V lookup: CDR1 SGHRS, CDR2 YFSETQ. This CDR3 is CASSFSIAEGGNEQFF. The CDR3 region has the DNA TGCGCCAGCAGCTTTTCGATTGCGGAGGGAGGTAATGAGCAGTTCTTC.

This rearrangement joins TRBV28 to TRBJ2-5; the D gene is possibly TRBD2 (6 bases). This CDR3 spans 14 amino acids. The germline gives CDR1 MDHEN, CDR2 SYDVKM. The germline V and J ends were trimmed by 6 bases and 2 bases, with 13 bases remaining between them. CDR3 loop: CASRPLGGQETQYF. In DNA, the CDR3 is TGTGCCAGCAGGCCCCTCGGGGGACAAGAGACCCAGTACTTC. Drawing the rest from reference TRBV28 and TRBJ2-5, the complete variable domain is DVKVTQSSRYLVKRTGEKVFLECVQDMDHENMFWYRQDPGLGLRLIYFSYDVKMKEKGDIPEGYSVSREKKERFSLILESASTNQTSMYLCASRPLGGQETQYFGPGTRLLVL.

Only one count was recorded for this clone. The chain couples TRBV7-2 to TRBJ1-1, with no clear D. The CDR3 sequence is 12 residues long. Germline CDR1 SGHTA, CDR2 FQGNSA. The germline V and J ends were trimmed by 5 bases and 8 bases, with 12 bases remaining between them. CDR3 amino acids: CASSHGELEAFF. For the CDR3, the DNA is TGTGCCAGCAGCCACGGGGAACTGGAAGCTTTCTTT.

This sequence joins TRBV12-3 or TRBV12-4 and TRBJ1-1, with a possible D match to TRBD1 (5 bases). The CDR3 spans 12 residues. The V and J ends lost 1 base and 11 bases respectively, with 11 bases between them. CDR3 nucleotide sequence: TGTGCCAGCAGTTTAGGGGGGACTAGGGCTTTCTTT. It yields the protein CASSLGGTRAFF.

The gene calls are TRBV9 and TRBJ1-4; 7 nucleotides line up with TRBD1. The V gene end was trimmed by 3 bases and the J gene end by 2 bases; junction bases not matched to a gene: 7. The CDR3 length is 16 residues. CDR1 is SGDLS, CDR2 YYNGEE, per germline. CDR3 loop: CASSGGTAGTNEKLFF. CDR3 DNA sequence: TGTGCCAGCAGCGGCGGGACAGCCGGGACTAATGAAAAACTGTTTTTT. Full variable domain (missing parts from reference TRBV9 and TRBJ1-4): DSGVTQTPKHLITATGQRVTLRCSPRSGDLSVYWYQQSLDQGLQFLIQYYNGEERAKGNILERFSAQQFPDLHSELNLSSLELGDSALYFCASSGGTAGTNEKLFFGSGTQLSVL.

The CDR3 protein is CASSFRTGAGAGELFF. DNA for the CDR3: TGTGCCAGCAGCTTCCGGACAGGGGCCGGGGCCGGGGAGCTGTTTTTT. This chain joins TRBV11-2 and TRBJ2-2, with 9 bases matching TRBD1. With 3 bases clipped from V and 6 bases from J, the junction kept 8 bases outside the gene matches. CDR1 SGHAT and CDR2 FQNNGV come from the germline V gene. The CDR3 has 16 amino acids.

The chain recombines TRBV9 with TRBJ2-2; tentatively, D is TRBD2 (5 bases). The CDR3 has 17 amino acids. Germline V gives CDR1 SGDLS, CDR2 YYNGEE. The germline V and J ends were trimmed by 0 bases and 3 bases, with 15 bases remaining between them. CDR3 region: CASSVGVGVIDTGELFF. CDR3 DNA sequence: TGTGCCAGCAGCGTAGGGGTGGGAGTCATCGACACCGGGGAGCTGTTTTTT.

This clone has only a few counts. The genes are TRBV7-3 and TRBJ2-4; D is perhaps TRBD1 (6 bases). Per the germline V gene, CDR1 is SGHTA and CDR2 is FQGTGA. With 0 bases removed from V and 7 bases from J, the gap between germline ends came to 13 bases. The CDR3 length is 15 residues. The CDR3 DNA reads TGTGCCAGCAGCTTAACCGCGACAGGCGGGAACATTCAGTACTTC. As protein: CASSLTATGGNIQYF.

This chain uses TRBV5-5 with TRBJ1-1, with D tentatively TRBD1 (5 bases). The CDR3 is 15 amino acids. Trimming stripped 2 bases from V and 3 bases from J, with 14 bases between. Germline V lookup: CDR1 SGHKS, CDR2 YYEKEE (reference sequence). The CDR3 spells CASSFGGLLYTEAFF. The CDR3 DNA reads as TGTGCCAGCAGCTTCGGGGGACTCCTCTACACTGAAGCTTTCTTT.

This chain connects TRBV10-3 to TRBJ2-2; 8 nucleotides align to TRBD1. This CDR3 has 15 residues. Germline assignment: CDR1 ENHRY and CDR2 SYGVKD. The V gene end was trimmed by 7 bases and the J gene end by 4 bases; junction bases not matched to a gene: 8. The DNA of the CDR3 is TGTGCCATCAACCCAGGGGGCGCGGGCACCGGGGAGCTGTTTTTT. Translation gives CAINPGGAGTGELFF.